This TCR beta chain was captured in a study of cytomegalovirus exposure and HLA in healthy donors. Study observations and caveats: Cytomegalovirus status was reportedly diagnosed by the classifier with high specificity and sensitivity.

The table lists this clone with a count of one. The antigen remains undetermined. The sample has other DNA sequences that encode this CDR3 too. Primers for the PCR totalled 60 Vbeta and 13 Jbeta. Repertoires were generated with immunoSEQ multiplex PCR, while TCRdb's copy carries only in-frame clones and drops some. The sample records some 140,000 clones, 79% being singletons. Germline V gives CDR1 SGHRS, CDR2 YFSETQ. The CDR3 loop spans 14 amino acids. J lost 7 bases, V lost 1 base, and 5 bases had no gene match. The sequencing sample was made of PBMCs. This clonotype was sampled from a man aged 40-49 years in good health and CMV-seropositive. The J gene is TRBJ2-7, the V gene TRBV5-1, with 10 bases fitting TRBD1. CDR3 sequence: CASSLRQGAGEQYF. The CDR3 DNA reads TGCGCCAGCAGCTTGAGACAGGGGGCGGGTGAGCAGTACTTC.